The 20 T cell receptor beta chains below come from one sample, sequenced in a study of CD4+ T cells in melanoma. Sequenced by immunoSEQ multiplex PCR; TCRdb stores in-frame clones only, minus some. The sample has some 21,000 clones; roughly 80% are singletons. The sample was cells from a culture (not recorded whether cultured in vitro). The receptors here all came from a human donor with melanoma.

This chain joins TRBV5-1 and TRBJ2-3, with D maybe TRBD2 (6 bases). Germline values: CDR1 SGHRS, CDR2 YFSETQ. Trimming took off 4 bases at V and 3 bases at J, with 21 bases between the two ends. The CDR3 covers 17 residues. In DNA form, the CDR3 reads TGCGCCAGCAGCGTGGGCAGAGGGGACTCTTGGACAGATACGCAGTATTTT. Its protein is CASSVGRGDSWTDTQYF.

The V call is TRBV27, the J call TRBJ2-5; no definite D call. The germline V and J ends were trimmed by 4 bases and 4 bases, with 13 bases remaining between them. The germline V gene has CDR1 MNHEY and CDR2 SMNVEV (reference sequence). The CDR3 totals 14 residues. CDR3 amino acids: CASSSHSSRETQYF. As DNA, the CDR3 is TGTGCCAGCAGTTCTCATTCATCTCGAGAGACCCAGTACTTC.

In its sample, this clone was seen once. The rearrangement uses TRBV6-6 and TRBJ1-1, with D tentatively TRBD1 (5 bases). Germline V gene lookup returns CDR1 MNHNY and CDR2 SVGAGI (reference sequence). V lost 6 bases, J lost 1 base, and 15 bases lay in between. The CDR3 extends over 15 amino acids. In DNA, the CDR3 is TGTGCCAGCAGACTCAGGGCCGCGGGGAACACTGAAGCTTTCTTT. The encoded protein is CASRLRAAGNTEAFF.

The genes are TRBV7-9 and TRBJ1-3; 10 bases align to TRBD1. CDR1 and CDR2 from the germline V gene are SEHNR and FQNEAQ (reference sequence). V trimming: 6 bases; J trimming: 2 bases; junction bases outside the gene matches: 10. The CDR3 is made up of 17 amino acids. The CDR3, as DNA: TGTGCCAGCAGTTCTCCGGGACAGGGGATGACTGGAAACACCATATATTTT. The encoded protein is CASSSPGQGMTGNTIYF.

There are a few counts of this clone. The chain links TRBV5-4 to TRBJ2-7, with 7 nucleotides matching TRBD1. Germline CDR1 is SGHNT and CDR2 is YYREEE (reference sequence). Trimming cost V 2 bases and J 2 bases; bases outside gene matches: 10. The CDR3 has 16 residues. CDR3 sequence (DNA): TGTGCCAGCAGCTTTTTTCCGGGACAGAAGACCTACGAGCAGTACTTC. It specifies CASSFFPGQKTYEQYF. The entire variable domain, with the rest obtained from reference TRBV5-4 and TRBJ2-7, is as follows: ETGVTQSPTHLIKTRGQQVTLRCSSQSGHNTVSWYQQALGQGPQFIFQYYREEENGRGNFPPRFSGLQFPNYSSELNVNALELDDSALYLCASSFFPGQKTYEQYFGPGTRLTVT.

The chain combines TRBV5-1 with TRBJ2-3, with D perhaps TRBD1 (6 bases). The CDR3 covers 15 residues. The V gene lost 4 bases and the J gene lost 3 bases, with 15 bases spanning the gap. Looked up from germline, CDR1 is SGHRS and CDR2 is YFSETQ. The CDR3 spells CASSTGTSLTDTQYF. In nucleotides, the CDR3 is TGCGCCAGCAGCACCGGGACAAGCCTAACAGATACGCAGTATTTT.

The rearrangement uses TRBV5-6 and TRBJ1-5, with D perhaps matching TRBD1 (5 bases). Trimming pared 1 base from V and 11 bases from J, leaving 13 bases between. Germline V CDR1 and CDR2: SGHDT, YYEEEE. The CDR3 spans 13 residues. This CDR3 is CASSLNSWGAQHF. The CDR3 nucleotides are TGTGCCAGCAGCTTGAATTCCTGGGGGGCCCAGCATTTT.

The chain employs TRBV5-4 and TRBJ1-1; perhaps TRBD1 as D (5 bases). This CDR3 spans 14 amino acids. Germline V gene sequence: CDR1 SGHNT, CDR2 YYREEE (reference sequence). V was shortened by 1 base and J by 3 bases, with 10 bases between the two germline ends. The CDR3, as DNA: TGTGCCAGCAGCTTGTATGGGGGATACACTGAAGCTTTCTTT. Translation gives CASSLYGGYTEAFF.

The V gene is TRBV2, the J gene TRBJ2-7; 9 positions agree with TRBD1. Germline loops: CDR1 SNHLY, CDR2 FYNNEI. Trimming removed 8 bases from V and 5 bases from J; junction bases left unmatched: 19. This CDR3 spans 17 amino acids. CDR3 DNA: TGTGCCAGCCGACGTTGGGGAATAAGACAGGGGGTCCACGAGCAGTACTTC. The encoded protein is CASRRWGIRQGVHEQYF.

The chain recombines TRBV5-1 with TRBJ2-7; D might be TRBD1 (7 bases). V was trimmed by 4 bases and J by 2 bases, leaving 19 bases between them. Germline V gene sequence: CDR1 SGHRS, CDR2 YFSETQ. The CDR3 sequence is 16 residues long. CDR3 residues: CASSTRGVRGPYEQYF. The CDR3, as DNA: TGCGCCAGCAGCACCAGGGGGGTGCGGGGCCCCTACGAGCAGTACTTC. Variable domain in full (rest from reference TRBV5-1 and TRBJ2-7): KAGVTQTPRYLIKTRGQQVTLSCSPISGHRSVSWYQQTPGQGLQFLFEYFSETQRNKGNFPGRFSGRQFSNSRSEMNVSTLELGDSALYLCASSTRGVRGPYEQYFGPGTRLTVT.

The chain links TRBV18 to TRBJ2-7, with D possibly TRBD2 on 6 matching bases. Looked up from germline, CDR1 is KGHSH and CDR2 is LQKENI. The CDR3 is made up of 14 amino acids. V was shortened by 3 bases and J by 6 bases, with 15 bases between the two germline ends. The CDR3 sequence: CASSPLSGDSEQYF. Here the CDR3 DNA reads TGTGCCAGCTCACCCCTTAGCGGAGATTCCGAGCAGTACTTC.

This clone was seen just once. The chain combines TRBV14 with TRBJ1-2; tentative D call: TRBD1 (6 bases). This CDR3 is built from 14 residues. Germline V gene data show CDR1 as SGHDN and CDR2 as FVKESK. Trimming removed 0 bases at V and 7 bases at J, with 12 bases between. The CDR3 DNA follows: TGTGCCAGCAGCCAAGATACGGCAGGGGTTGGCTACACCTTC. Protein sequence: CASSQDTAGVGYTF. Drawing the rest from reference TRBV14 and TRBJ1-2, the complete variable domain is EAGVTQFPSHSVIEKGQTVTLRCDPISGHDNLYWYRRVMGKEIKFLLHFVKESKQDESGMPNNRFLAERTGGTYSTLKVQPAELEDSGVYFCASSQDTAGVGYTFGSGTRLTVV.

This chain joins TRBV11-2 and TRBJ1-1; 7 positions match TRBD1. J lost 4 bases, V lost 5 bases, and 10 bases had no gene match. The CDR3 covers 15 residues. Germline CDR1 is SGHAT and CDR2 is FQNNGV. The CDR3: CASSLRQGLGTEAFF. CDR3 sequence (DNA): TGTGCCAGCAGCCTCCGACAGGGATTGGGCACTGAAGCTTTCTTT.

The chain joins TRBV5-4 to TRBJ2-6, with a possible D match to TRBD1 (6 bases). Trimming took off 4 bases at V and 3 bases at J, with 8 bases between the two ends. Germline V CDR1 and CDR2: SGHNT, YYREEE (reference sequence). The CDR3 has 14 amino acids. CDR3 in DNA: TGTGCCAGCAGCAAGGGGGTTGGGGCCAACGTCCTGACTTTC. This gives the protein CASSKGVGANVLTF. The full variable domain, in which reference TRBV5-4 and TRBJ2-6 provide the parts outside the CDR3, is ETGVTQSPTHLIKTRGQQVTLRCSSQSGHNTVSWYQQALGQGPQFIFQYYREEENGRGNFPPRFSGLQFPNYSSELNVNALELDDSALYLCASSKGVGANVLTFGAGSRLTVL.

This chain joins TRBV7-8 and TRBJ2-7, with TRBD2 as a possible D gene (6 bases). Between the trimmed V and J ends, which lost 0 bases and 4 bases, there was a span of 7 bases. CDR3 length: 13 amino acids. The germline V gene has CDR1 SGHVS and CDR2 FQNEAQ. This CDR3 is CASSLARGYEQYF. DNA for the CDR3: TGTGCCAGCAGCTTAGCGCGGGGTTACGAGCAGTACTTC.

The chain combines TRBV15 with TRBJ2-7; D gene unclear. Germline assignment: CDR1 LNHNV and CDR2 YYDKDF (reference sequence). V lost 1 base to trimming and J lost 0 bases, with 13 bases between them. This CDR3 has 16 amino acids. The CDR3 spells CATSRGLGLGSYEQYF. The CDR3 DNA is TGTGCCACCAGCAGAGGTTTGGGCTTAGGCTCCTACGAGCAGTACTTC.

The V gene is TRBV9, the J gene TRBJ1-1, with D maybe TRBD1 (5 bases). The CDR3 sequence is 14 residues long. The V gene's germline CDR1 is SGDLS and CDR2 YYNGEE. The germline V and J ends were trimmed by 2 bases and 5 bases, with 13 bases remaining between them. CDR3 in amino acids: CASSVRAERTEAFF. As DNA, the CDR3 is TGTGCCAGCAGCGTCAGGGCCGAGAGGACTGAAGCTTTCTTT.

V and J are TRBV6-5 and TRBJ1-3; no reliable D call. V gave up 2 bases and J gave up 0 bases, with 11 bases separating them. Germline V gives CDR1 MNHEY, CDR2 SVGAGI. The CDR3 is 16 amino acids. CDR3 protein: CASSYRVRGSGNTIYF. In nucleotides, the CDR3 is TGTGCCAGCAGTTACCGGGTCAGAGGCTCTGGAAACACCATATATTTT.

J is TRBJ2-2 and V is TRBV7-9, with 9 bases aligning to TRBD1. Trimming removed 4 bases from V and 4 bases from J; junction bases left unmatched: 7. This CDR3 has 16 residues. Germline CDR1 and CDR2: SEHNR and FQNEAQ (reference sequence). The CDR3 bases are TGTGCCAGCAGCTGGCTCGGGACAGGGACCACCGGGGAGCTGTTTTTT. Amino acids: CASSWLGTGTTGELFF.

The chain carries TRBV15 and TRBJ1-1; D is uncertain. The CDR3 is made up of 12 amino acids. Per germline, CDR1 LNHNV and CDR2 YYDKDF (reference sequence). The V and J ends lost 0 bases and 8 bases respectively, with 7 bases between them. The CDR3 sequence: CATSRDKSEAFF. CDR3 DNA sequence: TGTGCCACCAGCAGAGATAAATCGGAAGCTTTCTTT.